This TCR beta chain was recorded in a study of shared clonotypes between healthy human individuals. The V segment lost 7 bases and the J segment 1 base; nucleotides outside the gene matches: 6. Germline CDR1 reads MDHEN; CDR2 reads SYDVKM. This CDR3 has 14 residues. The assay was immunoSEQ multiplex PCR, and TCRdb's table has in-frame clones only and misses some. There are about 2.4 million clones in the sample; 90% to 95% occur only once, and 0.36% lies in the top ten. Input material: naive CD4+ T cells from PBMCs. Subset meaning: CD45RA+ positively selected. The source is a young man in good health. Some clones in this sample may be carry-over from other donors' samples. The chain employs TRBV28 and TRBJ1-1; 7 bases line up with TRBD1. The DNA for the CDR3 is TGTGCCAGCAACATAAACAGGGGGAACACTGAAGCTTTCTTT. Protein: CASNINRGNTEAFF.